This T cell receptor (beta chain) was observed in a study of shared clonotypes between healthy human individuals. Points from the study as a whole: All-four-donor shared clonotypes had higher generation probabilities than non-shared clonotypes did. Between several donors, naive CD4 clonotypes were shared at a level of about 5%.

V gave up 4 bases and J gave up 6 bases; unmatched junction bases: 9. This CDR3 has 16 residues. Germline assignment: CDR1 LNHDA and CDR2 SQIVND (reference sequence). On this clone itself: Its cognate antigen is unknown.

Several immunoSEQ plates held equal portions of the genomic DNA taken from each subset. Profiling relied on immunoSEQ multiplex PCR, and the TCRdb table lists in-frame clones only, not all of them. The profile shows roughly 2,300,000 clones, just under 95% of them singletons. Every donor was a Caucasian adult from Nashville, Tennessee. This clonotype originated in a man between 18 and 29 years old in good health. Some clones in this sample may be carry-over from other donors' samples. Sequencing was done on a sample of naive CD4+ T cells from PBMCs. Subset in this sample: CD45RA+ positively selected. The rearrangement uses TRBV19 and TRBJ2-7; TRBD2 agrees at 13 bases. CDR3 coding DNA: TGTGCCAGTAGTAACTCCCCGGGACTAGCGGGACGCGAGCAGTACTTC. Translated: CASSNSPGLAGREQYF.